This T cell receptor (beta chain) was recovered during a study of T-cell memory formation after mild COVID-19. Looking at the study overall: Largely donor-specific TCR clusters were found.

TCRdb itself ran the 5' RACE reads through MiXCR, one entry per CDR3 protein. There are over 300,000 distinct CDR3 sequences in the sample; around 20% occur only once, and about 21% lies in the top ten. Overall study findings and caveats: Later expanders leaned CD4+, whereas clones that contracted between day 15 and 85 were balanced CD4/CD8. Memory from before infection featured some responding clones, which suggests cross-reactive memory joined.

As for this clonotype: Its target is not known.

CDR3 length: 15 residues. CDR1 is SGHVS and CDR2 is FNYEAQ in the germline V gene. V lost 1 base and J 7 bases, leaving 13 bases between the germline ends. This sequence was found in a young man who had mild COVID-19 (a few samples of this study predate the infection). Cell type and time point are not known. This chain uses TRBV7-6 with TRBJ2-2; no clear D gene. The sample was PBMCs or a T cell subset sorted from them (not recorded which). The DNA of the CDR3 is TGTGCCAGCAGCTTAGTCAGACCACAGATCGGGGAGCTGTTTTTT. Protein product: CASSLVRPQIGELFF.